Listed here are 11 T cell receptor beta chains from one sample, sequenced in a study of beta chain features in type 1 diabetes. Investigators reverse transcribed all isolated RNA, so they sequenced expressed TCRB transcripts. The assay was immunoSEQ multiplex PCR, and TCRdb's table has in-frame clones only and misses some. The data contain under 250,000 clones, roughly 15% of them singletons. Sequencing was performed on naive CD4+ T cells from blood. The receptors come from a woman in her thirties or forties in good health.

In nucleotides, the CDR3 is TGCAGCGCGGCCCTACAGGGGGGCACTGAAGCTTTCTTT. Translated, it gives CSAALQGGTEAFF. The gene calls are TRBV29-1 and TRBJ1-1; 8 bases map to TRBD1. The CDR3 length is 13 residues. Germline values: CDR1 SQVTM, CDR2 ANQGSEA. V trimming: 7 bases; J trimming: 4 bases; junction bases outside the gene matches: 8.

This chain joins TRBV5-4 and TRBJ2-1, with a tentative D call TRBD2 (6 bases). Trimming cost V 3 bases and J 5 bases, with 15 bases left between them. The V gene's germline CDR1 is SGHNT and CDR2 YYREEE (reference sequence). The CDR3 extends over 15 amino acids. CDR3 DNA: TGTGCCAGCAGCTGGAGGGGCCCCGATAACAATGAGCAGTTCTTC. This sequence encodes CASSWRGPDNNEQFF.

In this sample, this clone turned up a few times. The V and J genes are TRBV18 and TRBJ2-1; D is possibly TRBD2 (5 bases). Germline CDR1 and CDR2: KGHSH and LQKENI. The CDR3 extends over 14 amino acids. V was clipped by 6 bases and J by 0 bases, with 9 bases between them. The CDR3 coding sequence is TGTGCCAGCTCCCCGGGGAGCTCCTACAATGAGCAGTTCTTC. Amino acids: CASSPGSSYNEQFF.

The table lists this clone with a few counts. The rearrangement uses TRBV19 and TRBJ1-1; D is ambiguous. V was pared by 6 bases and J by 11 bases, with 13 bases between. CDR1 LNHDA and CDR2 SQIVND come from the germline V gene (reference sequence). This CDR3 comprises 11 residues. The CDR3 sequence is CASRARDRAFF. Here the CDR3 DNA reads TGTGCCAGTAGGGCGAGGGATCGGGCTTTCTTT.

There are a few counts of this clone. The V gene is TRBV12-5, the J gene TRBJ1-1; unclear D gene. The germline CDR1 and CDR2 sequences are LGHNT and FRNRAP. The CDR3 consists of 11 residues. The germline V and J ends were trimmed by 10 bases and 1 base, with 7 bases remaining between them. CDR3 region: CATPGNTEAFF. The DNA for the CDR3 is TGTGCTACCCCGGGGAACACTGAAGCTTTCTTT. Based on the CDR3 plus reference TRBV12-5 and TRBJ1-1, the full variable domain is DARVTQTPRHKVTEMGQEVTMRCQPILGHNTVFWYRQTMMQGLELLAYFRNRAPLDDSGMPKDRFSAEMPDATLATLKIQPSEPRDSAVYFCATPGNTEAFFGQGTRLTVV.

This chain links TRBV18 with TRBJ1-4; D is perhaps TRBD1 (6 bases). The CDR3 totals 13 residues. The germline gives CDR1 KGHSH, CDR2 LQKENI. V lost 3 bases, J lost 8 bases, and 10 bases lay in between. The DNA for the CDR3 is TGTGCCAGCTCACCTGCAACAGGGGAAAAACTGTTTTTT. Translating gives CASSPATGEKLFF.

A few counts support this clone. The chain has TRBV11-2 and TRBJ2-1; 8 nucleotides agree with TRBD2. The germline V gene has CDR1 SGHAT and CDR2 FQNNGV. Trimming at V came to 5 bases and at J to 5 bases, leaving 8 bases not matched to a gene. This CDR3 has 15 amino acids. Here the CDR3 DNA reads TGTGCCAGCAGCCCTGGACTAGCAGACCACAATGAGCAGTTCTTC. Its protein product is CASSPGLADHNEQFF. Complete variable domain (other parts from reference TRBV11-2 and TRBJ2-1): EAGVAQSPRYKIIEKRQSVAFWCNPISGHATLYWYQQILGQGPKLLIQFQNNGVVDDSQLPKDRFSAERLKGVDSTLKIQPAKLEDSAVYLCASSPGLADHNEQFFGPGTRLTVL.

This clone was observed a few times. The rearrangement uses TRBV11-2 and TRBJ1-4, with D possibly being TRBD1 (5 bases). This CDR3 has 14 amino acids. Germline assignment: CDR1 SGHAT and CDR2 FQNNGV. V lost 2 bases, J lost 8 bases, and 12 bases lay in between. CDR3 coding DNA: TGTGCCAGCAGCTTACTGATAGGGGCCGAAAAACTGTTTTTT. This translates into CASSLLIGAEKLFF.

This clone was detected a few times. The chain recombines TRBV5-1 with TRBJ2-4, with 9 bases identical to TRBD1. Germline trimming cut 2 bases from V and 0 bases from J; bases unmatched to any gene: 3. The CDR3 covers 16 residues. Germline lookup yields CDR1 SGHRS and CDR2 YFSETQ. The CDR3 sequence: CASSLGQGIAKNIQYF. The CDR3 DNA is TGCGCCAGCAGCTTAGGACAGGGGATAGCCAAAAACATTCAGTACTTC.

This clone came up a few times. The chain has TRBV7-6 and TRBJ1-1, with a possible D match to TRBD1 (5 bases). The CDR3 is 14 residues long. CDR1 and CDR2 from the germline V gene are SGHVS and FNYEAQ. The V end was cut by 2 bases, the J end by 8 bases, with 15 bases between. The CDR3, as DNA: TGTGCCAGCAGCTTAATTTCAGGGCGTGGGGAAGCTTTCTTT. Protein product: CASSLISGRGEAFF.

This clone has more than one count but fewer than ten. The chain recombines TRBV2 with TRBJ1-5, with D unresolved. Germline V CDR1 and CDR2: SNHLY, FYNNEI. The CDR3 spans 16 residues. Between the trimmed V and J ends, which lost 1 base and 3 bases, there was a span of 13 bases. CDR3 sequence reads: CASSEGARIYNQPQHF. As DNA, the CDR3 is TGTGCCAGCAGTGAAGGGGCCCGCATCTACAATCAGCCCCAGCATTTT.